This passage covers 11 T cell receptor beta chains from one sample sequenced in a study of blood T cell repertoires in COVID-19 (TCRdb year 2020). The protocol used for the library was the immunoSEQ multiplex PCR assay. Entries here come from immuneACCESS through TCRdb and include only in-frame sequences with V and J called. Some clones fail to appear in such tables; in the studies checked, an unresolved V gene covers under half of the shortfall, and the cause of the remainder is unknown. This sample holds under 450,000 clones; approximately 88% were observed only once. In total, the top ten clones hold roughly an eighth of the sample. Sequenced material: peripheral blood. The receptors were sampled from a woman aged 50 to 65 with COVID-19, enrolled during active disease.

The chain is built from TRBV5-1 and TRBJ1-4; no reliable D call. Germline assignment: CDR1 SGHRS and CDR2 YFSETQ. The CDR3 runs 14 residues. Trimming cost V 4 bases and J 0 bases, with 7 bases left between them. The CDR3: CASSELATNEKLFF. The CDR3, as DNA: TGCGCCAGCAGCGAACTCGCAACTAATGAAAAACTGTTTTTT.

The chain carries TRBV9 and TRBJ1-1, with 10 bases aligning to TRBD1. The CDR3 is made up of 15 amino acids. V shed 0 bases, J shed 6 bases, and the junction held 5 bases outside the gene matches. Germline V gene sequence: CDR1 SGDLS, CDR2 YYNGEE. CDR3 sequence reads: CASSVASGTGAEAFF. CDR3 in DNA: TGTGCCAGCAGCGTAGCCTCGGGGACAGGGGCTGAAGCTTTCTTT.

The chain carries TRBV27 and TRBJ1-2; weak D call: TRBD1 (5 bases). The CDR3 contains 15 residues. Deletions cut 6 bases from V and 7 bases from J, with 21 bases between. Germline loops: CDR1 MNHEY, CDR2 SMNVEV (reference sequence). CDR3 nucleotides: TGTGCCAGCAGCCCTGGGGCGGCCATAACCCTTGGCTACACCTTC. Its protein product is CASSPGAAITLGYTF.

This CDR3 is CATSGWDREGTGELFF. CDR3 nucleotide sequence: TGTGCCACCTCCGGGTGGGACAGGGAGGGAACCGGGGAGCTGTTTTTT. The V and J genes are TRBV15 and TRBJ2-2; 9 bases match TRBD1. V lost 8 bases to trimming and J lost 5 bases; unmatched junction nucleotides: 12. The CDR3 loop spans 16 amino acids. Germline V gene sequence: CDR1 LNHNV, CDR2 YYDKDF (reference sequence). Using reference TRBV15 and TRBJ2-2 for the parts outside the CDR3, the full variable domain is DAMVIQNPRYQVTQFGKPVTLSCSQTLNHNVMYWYQQKSSQAPKLLFHYYDKDFNNEADTPDNFQSRRPNTSFCFLDIRSPGLGDTAMYLCATSGWDREGTGELFFGEGSRLTVL.

This clone appeared once. This chain joins TRBV29-1 and TRBJ1-1, with TRBD1 as a possible D gene (6 bases). V was pared by 3 bases and J by 1 base, with 12 bases between. CDR1 and CDR2 from the germline V gene are SQVTM and ANQGSEA. The CDR3 spans 14 residues. CDR3 region: CSVEGARSNTEAFF. CDR3 coding DNA: TGCAGCGTTGAGGGGGCCAGATCGAACACTGAAGCTTTCTTT.

The chain combines TRBV21-1 with TRBJ2-7; no check of the table's D call, TRBD2, against the DNA was made. TRBV21-1 counts as a pseudogene. The CDR3 is 12 residues long. CDR3 nucleotide sequence: TGTGCCAGCAGCCCCCGGGACTACGAGCAGTACTTC. Translated, it gives CASSPRDYEQYF.

The chain has TRBV18 and TRBJ1-2; D not certain. Trimming removed 2 bases at V and 6 bases at J, with 16 bases between. The germline gives CDR1 KGHSH, CDR2 LQKENI. The CDR3 consists of 15 residues. CDR3 bases: TGTGCCAGCTCACCAAGCGGGGTTGTGGGAGATGGCTACACCTTC. Translated, it gives CASSPSGVVGDGYTF.

The rearrangement uses TRBV5-1 and TRBJ2-2; 7 bases align to TRBD2. Germline loops: CDR1 SGHRS, CDR2 YFSETQ. With 1 base clipped from V and 2 bases from J, the junction kept 5 bases outside the gene matches. CDR3 length: 16 amino acids. The CDR3 reads CASSLRAGENTGELFF. CDR3 in DNA: TGCGCCAGCAGCTTGAGGGCGGGGGAAAACACCGGGGAGCTGTTTTTT.

The rearrangement uses TRBV9 and TRBJ2-2, with D possibly being TRBD1 (6 bases). The CDR3 is 17 residues long. CDR1 SGDLS and CDR2 YYNGEE come from the germline V gene. The V end was cut by 0 bases, the J end by 7 bases, with 19 bases between. For the CDR3, the DNA is TGTGCCAGCAGCGTAGGGGGGCCTCCCTCTCTAGTCGGGGAGCTGTTTTTT. Translating gives CASSVGGPPSLVGELFF. The full variable domain, with the rest looked up from reference TRBV9 and TRBJ2-2, is DSGVTQTPKHLITATGQRVTLRCSPRSGDLSVYWYQQSLDQGLQFLIQYYNGEERAKGNILERFSAQQFPDLHSELNLSSLELGDSALYFCASSVGGPPSLVGELFFGEGSRLTVL.

This clone was observed once. The chain combines TRBV9 with TRBJ1-4; D is unresolved. CDR1 SGDLS and CDR2 YYNGEE come from the germline V gene. Trimming took off 3 bases at V and 8 bases at J, with 14 bases between the two ends. The CDR3 is made up of 14 amino acids. In DNA form, the CDR3 reads TGTGCCAGCAGCGCCGGGTTTCATGGGGAAAAACTGTTTTTT. As protein: CASSAGFHGEKLFF.

The V gene is TRBV7-2, the J gene TRBJ1-4; 8 bases map to TRBD1. The CDR3 totals 14 residues. The V and J ends lost 5 bases and 5 bases, in that order; junction bases with no gene match: 4. Looked up from germline, CDR1 is SGHTA and CDR2 is FQGNSA. The CDR3 reads CASSKRQGNEKLFF. CDR3 bases: TGTGCCAGCAGCAAAAGACAGGGGAATGAAAAACTGTTTTTT. Together with reference TRBV7-2 and TRBJ1-4, the CDR3 gives the full variable domain: GAGVSQSPSNKVTEKGKDVELRCDPISGHTALYWYRQSLGQGLEFLIYFQGNSAPDKSGLPSDRFSAERTGGSVSTLTIQRTQQEDSAVYLCASSKRQGNEKLFFGSGTQLSVL.